These T cell receptor beta chains were read from a single sample in a study of blood T cell repertoires in COVID-19. Sequencing was performed with immunoSEQ multiplex PCR; in TCRdb, only in-frame clones are kept and a portion is missing. Seen here are roughly 97,000 clones, roughly nine tenths observed once, and the top ten hold roughly 5.3%. Sequencing was done on a sample of peripheral blood. The receptor set was obtained from a human donor in a cohort sampled during active COVID-19. The conserved cysteine and the conserved F or W are not part of the CDR3 here.

V | CDR3
TRBV28 | ALTQGSEQY
TRBV3-1/TRBV3-2 | ASSQDTSGYNEQF
TRBV5-1 | ASSLAGSGRDTDTQY
TRBV28 | ASRGTGRAGGKVYNEQF
TRBV5-6 | ASSGGAQNYGYT
TRBV28 | ASSFGGLNIQY
TRBV15 | ATSLEGGAGDTQY
TRBV27 | ASSFLGTDWDNEQF
TRBV18 | ASSRDSGFFEQY
TRBV5-6 | ASSLYGYSNQPQH
TRBV2 | ARAQAGASHEQF
TRBV2 | ASRSHDEGARQGYT
TRBV5-5 | ASSPRGQTNTGELF
TRBV28 | ASSLGGTGANVLT
TRBV4-2 | ASSQPYSGPSVHTQY
TRBV10-3 | AISEPGGTGNTIY
TRBV18 | ASSPSEHTDTQY
TRBV7-2 | ASSRDSQETQY
TRBV11-2 | ASSLEVSGDSPLH
TRBV4-1 | ASSQRLQGIGDEQF
TRBV5-3 | ARSLGARQGPPTNEKLF
TRBV5-1 | ASSLVGRIGGDTQY
TRBV6-2/TRBV6-3 | ASSFSGRVSYEQY
TRBV24-1 | ATSDLGQGYNEQF
TRBV27 | ASSLPGLAGGTQY
TRBV10-2 | ASSDIAGGLLYEQY
TRBV3-1/TRBV3-2 | ASSPVVAGRKMNNEQF